What follows is one T cell receptor beta chain and its context. It has no known antigen specificity. Within one base of it there is no much larger clone, and no base qualities were kept. Each collaborating institution followed its own protocols to collect whole blood in K2EDTA tubes. Collaborator samples were shipped for TCRbeta analysis as frozen whole blood, isolated PBMCs, or DNA extracted from either sample type. These data originate in a study of blood T cell repertoires in COVID-19 (dated by TCRdb to about 2020). The study in broad terms: Samples covering the acute and convalescent phases of COVID-19 were provided by collaborators in the United States, Italy and Spain. Samples came from the ongoing ImmuneRACE study (first 160 participants) plus 1,254 subjects from 6 global collaborators. The material from the prospective study consisted of cDNA or gDNA derived from T cells, B-cell-depleted T cells, or PBMCs. HLA class I and class II types, where available, came from metadata supplied by the sample provider rather than from assay-based typing. The sample metadata nearly always contained a de-identified subject ID, COVID-19 status, age in years and sex. The repertoires were released in a freely available public database intended as a resource for research on the immune response to SARS-CoV-2. Deeply sampled blood TCRbeta repertoires from subjects exposed to, actively infected with, or recovered from COVID-19 were included in the dataset. Overall study outcomes, separate from this receptor: The amount of clinical and demographic metadata varied by source and participant and was provided uncurated.

TCRbeta CDR3 regions were amplified from genomic DNA by means of the immunoSEQ Assay, a bias-controlled multiplex PCR. On the authors' methods: Nucleated cell counts per sample were estimated from amplification of reference gene primers within the assay. To quantify the absolute abundance of each unique TCRbeta CDR3 rearrangement, sequence reads were collapsed and filtered. Productive Simpson clonality was computed per sample as the square root of Simpson's diversity index over productive rearrangements. TCRdb limited this immuneACCESS table to in-frame rearrangements with V and J called. A share of clones is missing; checked studies link under half to unresolved V genes, and the rest is unexplained. V and J calls and clone size follow that table, whereas D and trimming were derived from the DNA. This sample gives about 71,000 clones in total; roughly 87% of them show up just once. Roughly an eighth of the sample is in the top ten clones.

Via the germline V gene, CDR1 is MGHRA and CDR2 YSYEKL. V loses 7 bases of germline sequence and J loses 0 bases, and the interval between the two ends is 18 bases. The CDR3 holds 17 amino acids from the cysteine to the phenylalanine. The DNA shown is the 51-base CDR3, in frame from base 1. This chain joins TRBV4-1 to TRBJ2-2; the best D guess is TRBD1, with 6 bases matching. The TCR sequence derives from a woman aged 80 or over with acute or convalescent COVID-19. Sample: peripheral blood. The nucleotide sequence is TGCGCCAGCAATGGGGGCGTAAGAAACGCGAACACCGGGGAGCTGTTTTTT. The encoded protein is CASNGGVRNANTGELFF.